This section outlines one T cell receptor (beta chain) sequence together with its context. Produced via immunoSEQ multiplex PCR; TCRdb's table is partial and in-frame only. The data contain about 88,000 clones, around 93% of them seen just once; the ten biggest clones take up 0.34%. The source of the sample is a study of technical replicates of blood from a few donors. The source of this sequence is a human donor in good health. The sample consisted of T cells isolated from PBMCs.

For the CDR3, the DNA is TGTGCCAGCAGCAAAGCAAGGCTAGCGGGATGTACCGGGGAGCTGTTTTTT. Amino acid sequence: CASSKARLAGCTGELFF. The gene calls are TRBV21-1 and TRBJ2-2; TRBD2, the table's D call, was not compared with the DNA. TRBV21-1 is annotated as a pseudogene. CDR3 length equals 17 residues.